The 10 T cell receptor beta chains below were found in one sample sequenced in a study of T cells in Graves' hyperthyroidism and ophthalmopathy. From RNA transcripts, TCR beta CDR3 regions were amplified. The TCR CDR3 was amplified in a first-round RT-PCR using the HTBI primer set. One entry per CDR3 protein results from TCRdb running MiXCR on the multiplex PCR reads. The data contain about 350,000 distinct CDR3 sequences, 18% of them singletons. The specimen was blood. The receptors were sampled from a woman aged 40 to 50 with Graves' ophthalmopathy.

Regarding this clonotype: At one boundary the junction diverges from the germline segment, which might be a read error. The V gene is TRBV27, the J gene TRBJ2-7; TRBD2 aligns across 13 bases. The V gene's germline CDR1 is MNHEY and CDR2 SMNVEV (reference sequence). CDR3 length: 16 amino acids. This CDR3 is CVSSPGLAGLKNEQYF. In DNA form, the CDR3 reads TGTGTCAGCAGTCCGGGACTAGCGGGATTAAAGAACGAGCAGTACTTC.

This clonotype appeared many times. The genes are TRBV20-1 and TRBJ1-2, with D possibly being TRBD1 (6 bases). The CDR3 runs to 12 residues. The ends were cut back, 3 bases at V and 4 bases at J, with 9 bases in the middle. Germline CDR1 reads DFQATT; CDR2 reads SNEGSKA (reference sequence). CDR3 nucleotide sequence: TGCAGTGCTAGTAGGGGGGCCTATGGCTACACCTTC. The encoded protein is CSASRGAYGYTF.

With regard to this clonotype: This may arise from a read error, as a much more abundant clone is one base away. The V call is TRBV28, the J call TRBJ1-3; maybe TRBD1 (6 bases). V dropped 5 bases and J dropped 0 bases, with 17 bases sitting between them. Germline assignment: CDR1 MDHEN and CDR2 SYDVKM. This CDR3 has 17 amino acids. Here the CDR3 DNA reads TGTGCCAGCAGTGGGACACAGGGCCTATCCTCTGGAAACACCATATATTTT. This sequence encodes CASSGTQGLSSGNTIYF.

This clonotype was found many times. CDR3 in amino acids: CASSLDQLTVTQYF. CDR3 in DNA: TGTGCCAGCAGCTTAGATCAGTTGACGGTGACCCAGTACTTC. J is TRBJ2-5 and V is TRBV11-2, with unresolved D. Trimming took off 0 bases at V and 7 bases at J, with 12 bases between the two ends. The germline CDR1 and CDR2 sequences are SGHAT and FQNNGV. CDR3 length equals 14 residues.

This clonotype has just a few counts. Just one base apart from a much larger clone, this may be a read error. The rearrangement links TRBV29-1 to TRBJ2-7, with D perhaps TRBD2 (5 bases). The CDR3 consists of 13 residues. Germline values: CDR1 SQVTM, CDR2 ANQGSEA. Between the trimmed V and J ends, which lost 5 bases and 2 bases, there was a span of 13 bases. Written as DNA, the CDR3 is TGCAGCGTTCGGGTGGGAGAGCCCTACGAGCAGTACTTC. Its protein product is CSVRVGEPYEQYF.

There are many counts of this clonotype. V usage is TRBV7-2 and J usage is TRBJ2-7, with 11 positions matching TRBD2. The trim removed 1 base at V and 5 bases at J, leaving 1 base unmatched. Germline CDR1 SGHTA, CDR2 FQGNSA. The CDR3 runs 14 residues. CDR3 in DNA: TGTGCCAGCAGCTTAGAACTAGCGGGAGACGAGCAGTACTTC. Its translation: CASSLELAGDEQYF.

V is TRBV6-1 and J is TRBJ1-2, with D perhaps TRBD1 (6 bases). The V end lost 5 bases, the J end lost 3 bases, and 13 bases lay between the germline ends. CDR1 is MNHNS and CDR2 is SASEGT in the germline V gene. The CDR3 runs to 14 residues. In DNA, the CDR3 is TGTGCCAGCAGTCTTACAGGGACCGACTATGGCTACACCTTC. Translated: CASSLTGTDYGYTF.

This clonotype was seen many times. This chain links TRBV7-9 with TRBJ2-7, with a tentative D call TRBD1 (5 bases). Germline CDR1 SEHNR, CDR2 FQNEAQ (reference sequence). CDR3 length: 14 amino acids. The V gene lost 3 bases and the J gene lost 1 base, with 10 bases spanning the gap. The CDR3 loop reads CASSFVQGSYEQYF. The CDR3, as DNA: TGTGCCAGCAGCTTTGTCCAGGGATCCTACGAGCAGTACTTC.

Ten or more counts support this clonotype. The V and J genes are TRBV19 and TRBJ1-5; no definite D call. The CDR3 runs 13 residues. V lost 3 bases and J lost 5, with 8 bases in between. Germline lookup yields CDR1 LNHDA and CDR2 SQIVND (reference sequence). The CDR3 coding sequence is TGTGCCAGTAGTATTCGAGGGTATCAGCCCCAGCATTTT. Residues: CASSIRGYQPQHF.

This clonotype has a count of ten or more. The rearrangement uses TRBV24-1 and TRBJ2-7; D is uncertain. The CDR3 is made up of 14 amino acids. Deletions cut 2 bases from V and 2 bases from J, with 9 bases between. CDR1 is KGHDR, CDR2 SFDVKD, per germline. The DNA for the CDR3 is TGTGCCACCAGTGATTCCCGGGTCACCTACGAGCAGTACTTC. It translates to CATSDSRVTYEQYF.